Sequencing of this T cell receptor beta chain was carried out in a study of cytomegalovirus exposure and HLA in healthy donors (TCRdb year 2017). About the investigation overall: The roughly 670 repertoires of the first cohort and the roughly 110 validation repertoires were produced on the same platform, according to a later analysis. The aim of the study was to test whether cataloging public T cell receptors could identify signatures of past pathogen exposure. Along with the approximately 620-subject first cohort, a separate validation cohort of over a hundred different subjects was used. High-throughput TCR immunosequencing, statistical association of individual TCRs with disease status, and machine learning were combined to predict cytomegalovirus infection status.

As to this clone: Its antigen is still unknown. No quality values exist for individual bases; no much larger clone is one base distant.

From cysteine to phenylalanine, the CDR3 is 15 amino acids long. Of all the DNA, just the CDR3 is kept, 45 bases in frame from base 1. V is pruned by 2 bases and J by 10 bases, leaving 8 bases of the junction without a gene match. The germline V gene yields MNHEY for CDR1 and SVGAGI for CDR2. The donors were included in the validation cohort of some 120 subjects, a group kept apart from the roughly 730-subject first cohort. Library generation was performed with the immunoSEQ multiplex PCR assay. Turning to the authors' computational methods: To diagnose cytomegalovirus status from the catalog of TCR beta chain sequences, a statistical classification framework was built. Drawn from immuneACCESS, this table holds only the in-frame rearrangements with V and J called that TCRdb kept. Clones are partly lost; checked studies trace under half to an unresolved V gene and leave the rest unexplained. For V, J and clone size, that table is used; D and trimming come from the DNA. For this sample there are 65,000 to 80,000 clones; about 95% appear just once. 1.5% to 2% of the sample goes to the ten largest clones.

Overall results and qualifications from the work: In vitro tests confirmed that a few of the cytomegalovirus-associated TCR beta chains recognize cytomegalovirus antigens. It was suggested by the authors that the approach could potentially be generalized to other disease states and immunological phenotypes. The study listed over 150 TCR beta chains as associated with cytomegalovirus. While some public TCRs were present in many individuals, most TCR sequences turned up only very rarely across donors. A later analysis lacked HLA typing for the validation cohort, so it scored co-occurrence in that cohort across all 130 or so repertoires. In both the original and validation cohorts, the classifier was reported to diagnose cytomegalovirus status with high specificity and sensitivity. Of the cluster scores, 90% to 95% were above 0 in a later analysis, which found that TCRs clustered in the first cohort also tended to co-occur in the 95 to 150 validation repertoires.

Material: PBMCs. The V gene is TRBV6-5 and the J gene is TRBJ1-6; 7 bases in between match TRBD1. This receptor was obtained from a woman between 18 and 29 years old in good health and CMV-seropositive. CDR3 sequence: CASSYGINRGSPLHF. The DNA is TGTGCCAGCAGTTACGGAATAAACAGGGGATCACCCCTCCACTTT.